The T cell receptor beta chain described here comes from a study of T cell clonotyping in hematopoietic cell transplantation. At the level of the study: Pretransplant recipient samples were taken after cytoreduction.

TCRdb's copy holds only in-frame clones and misses some; the assay was immunoSEQ multiplex PCR. This sample carries some 30,000 clones, over 65% of them seen once, and the ten largest clones take approximately 6.6%. This sample's time point: recipient sample about 28 days before transplant, after cytoreduction. Recipient blood drawn about 28 days pretransplant and days 30, 100, 180 after. The CDR3 contains 16 residues. J was trimmed by 0 bases and V by 2 bases; bases with no gene match: 7. Germline CDR1 and CDR2: LGHNA and YNFKEQ. This receptor was identified in a woman younger than 45 with chronic myeloid leukemia. Some clones in this sample may be carry-over from other donors' samples. V usage is TRBV4-2 and J usage is TRBJ2-7; TRBD1 matches 7 bases. Sequenced material: peripheral blood mononuclear cells, taken before stem cell transplant. The CDR3 DNA reads TGTGCCAGCAGCCAAAAGCCGGGACAGACCTCCTACGAGCAGTACTTC. This encodes CASSQKPGQTSYEQYF.